The clone carrying this T cell receptor (beta chain) was seen more than once but under ten times. The antigen remains undetermined. The repertoire was sequenced with immunoSEQ multiplex PCR; TCRdb's copy has only in-frame clones and lacks some. The sample shows 40,000 to 55,000 clones, about 86% of them seen only once. The source of the sample is a study of T cell clones after liver transplantation. About the study: Post-transplant blood was tracked for graft-donor-reactive T cell clones identified in a pre-transplant mixed lymphocyte reaction. As an antigen-independent comparator, third-party-reactive TCRbeta sequences came from pre-transplant mixed lymphocyte reactions. Study-wide results and limits: Circulating graft-donor-reactive CD4 TCRbeta sequences fell significantly post-transplant in 5 of 8 subjects.

The CDR3 spans 14 residues. Per germline, CDR1 MNHNS and CDR2 SASEGT. V lost 6 bases to trimming and J lost 2 bases, with 11 bases between them. The chain joins TRBV6-1 to TRBJ2-1; no definite D call. The receptor was derived from a human patient who received a liver transplant. Some T cells may trace back to the graft donor. This specimen was CD4+ T cells from blood, taken 24 months after liver transplant. CDR3 in amino acids: CASRYAETYNEQFF. CDR3 DNA: TGTGCCAGCAGATACGCAGAGACCTACAATGAGCAGTTCTTC.